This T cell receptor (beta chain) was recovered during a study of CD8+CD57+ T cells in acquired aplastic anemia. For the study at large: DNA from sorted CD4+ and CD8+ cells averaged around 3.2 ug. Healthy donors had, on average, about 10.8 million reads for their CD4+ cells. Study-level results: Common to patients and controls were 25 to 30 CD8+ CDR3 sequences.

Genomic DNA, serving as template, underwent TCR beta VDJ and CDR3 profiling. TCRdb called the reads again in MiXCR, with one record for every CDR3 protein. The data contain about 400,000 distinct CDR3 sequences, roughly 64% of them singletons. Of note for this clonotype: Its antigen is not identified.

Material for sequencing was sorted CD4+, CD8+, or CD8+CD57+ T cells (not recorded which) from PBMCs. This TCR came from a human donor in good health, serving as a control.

In DNA form, the CDR3 reads TGCAGTGCTAGACCCCGGACAAGGGAACTCTACGAGCAGTACTTC. It codes for CSARPRTRELYEQYF. The chain links TRBV20-1 to TRBJ2-7, with D possibly being TRBD1 (5 bases). Between the trimmed V and J ends, which lost 2 bases and 3 bases, there was a span of 17 bases. This CDR3 is built from 15 residues. Germline lookup yields CDR1 DFQATT and CDR2 SNEGSKA (reference sequence).